Detailed here is one T cell receptor (beta chain). No cognate antigen has been identified for it. Per-nucleotide qualities are absent, and no much larger clonotype sits a single base away. The data were taken from a study of T cell changes during pregnancy in multiple sclerosis (dated by TCRdb to the late 2010s). About the investigation overall: The study looked at changes in the T cell repertoire across pregnancy in women with multiple sclerosis.

The library relied on the immunoSEQ multiplex PCR assay. TCRdb retrieved this table from immuneACCESS and kept in-frame rearrangements only. Not all clones are present; in checked studies, unresolved V genes account for under half, and no reason is known for the remainder. Counted in this sample were roughly 23,000 clones; around 89% of them appeared once. Clones ranked in the top ten supply around 7% of the sample. V lost 5 bases and J lost 3 bases, and the count of bases not matched to a germline gene is 12. Taken from the germline V gene, the CDR1 and CDR2 loops are SGHRS and YFSETQ. The CDR3 has 17 amino acids, counting the end cysteine and phenylalanine. The sequence is cut down to CDR3 DNA, 51 bases in frame from base 1.

The chain is encoded by TRBV5-1 joined to TRBJ2-1, with 9 bases in between that match TRBD1. This material consisted of CD8+ T cells from peripheral blood mononuclear cells, taken in the first trimester of pregnancy. The origin of this receptor is a female donor with multiple sclerosis, enrolled in a pregnancy study. The CDR3 protein: CASRTRPGQGFYNEQFF. The DNA is TGCGCCAGCAGAACGAGGCCAGGACAGGGGTTCTACAATGAGCAGTTCTTC.